The T cell receptor beta chain under discussion was sequenced for a study of OX40 agonist ivuxolimab in advanced cancers. TCRdb's copy holds only in-frame clones and misses some; the assay was immunoSEQ multiplex PCR. The repertoire holds around 84,000 clones, 84% seen once, with 6.5% to 8% in the top ten. The sequence was collected from an adult with an advanced solid tumor such as melanoma, head and neck, liver or kidney cancer. The sample in question was CD4+ or CD8+ T cells sorted from blood, obtained in a trial of the OX40 agonist ivuxolimab.

In DNA form, the CDR3 reads TGTGCCAGTAGTTACGGGACAGCCTATGGCTACACCTTC. Protein: CASSYGTAYGYTF. The rearrangement uses TRBV19 and TRBJ1-2, with 7 bases matching TRBD1. Germline lookup yields CDR1 LNHDA and CDR2 SQIVND (reference sequence). V gave up 5 bases and J gave up 4 bases; unmatched junction bases: 4. This CDR3 comprises 13 residues.